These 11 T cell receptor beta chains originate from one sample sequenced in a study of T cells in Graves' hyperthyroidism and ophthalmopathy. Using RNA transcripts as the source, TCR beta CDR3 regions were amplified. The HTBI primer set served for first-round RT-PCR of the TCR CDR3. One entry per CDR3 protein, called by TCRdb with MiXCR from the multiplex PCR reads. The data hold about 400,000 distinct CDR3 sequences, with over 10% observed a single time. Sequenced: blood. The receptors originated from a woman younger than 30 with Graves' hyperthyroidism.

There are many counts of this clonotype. In nucleotides, the CDR3 is TGTGCCAGCAGTGGGGGCCCCTGGGGCAATCAGCCCCAGCATTTT. Translation gives CASSGGPWGNQPQHF. The V call is TRBV12-3 or TRBV12-4, the J call TRBJ1-5; possibly TRBD1 for D (6 bases). The V gene lost 5 bases and the J gene lost 2 bases, with 13 bases spanning the gap. The CDR3 is 15 residues long.

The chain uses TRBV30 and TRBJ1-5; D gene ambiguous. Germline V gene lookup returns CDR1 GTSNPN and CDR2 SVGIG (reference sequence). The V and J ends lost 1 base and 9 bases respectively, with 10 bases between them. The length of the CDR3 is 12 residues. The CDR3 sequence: CAWSEGYAPQHF. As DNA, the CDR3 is TGTGCCTGGAGTGAGGGCTATGCGCCCCAGCATTTT.

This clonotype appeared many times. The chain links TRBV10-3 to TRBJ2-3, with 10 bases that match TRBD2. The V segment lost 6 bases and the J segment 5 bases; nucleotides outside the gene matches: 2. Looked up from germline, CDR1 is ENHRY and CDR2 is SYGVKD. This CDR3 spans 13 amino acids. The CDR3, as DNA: TGTGCCATCAGGAGCGGGGGGGAAGATACGCAGTATTTT. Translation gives CAIRSGGEDTQYF.

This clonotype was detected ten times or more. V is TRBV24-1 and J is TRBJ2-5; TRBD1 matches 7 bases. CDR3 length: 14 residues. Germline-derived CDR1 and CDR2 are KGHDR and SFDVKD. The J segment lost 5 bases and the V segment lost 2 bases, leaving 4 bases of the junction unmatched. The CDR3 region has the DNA TGTGCCACCAGTGATTCTAGGGGGCTGGAGACCCAGTACTTC. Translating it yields CATSDSRGLETQYF.

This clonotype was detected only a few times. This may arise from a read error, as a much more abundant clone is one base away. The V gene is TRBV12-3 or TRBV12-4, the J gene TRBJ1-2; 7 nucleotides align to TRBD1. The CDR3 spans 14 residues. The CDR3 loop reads CASSLPGTDYGHTF. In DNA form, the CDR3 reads TGTGCCAGCAGTTTACCCGGGACAGACTATGGCCACACCTTC.

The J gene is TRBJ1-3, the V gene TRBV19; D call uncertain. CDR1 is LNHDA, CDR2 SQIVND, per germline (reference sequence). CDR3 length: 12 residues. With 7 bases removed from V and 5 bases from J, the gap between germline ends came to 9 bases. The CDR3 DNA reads TGTGCCAGTAATTTTGGGAGAAACACCATATATTTT. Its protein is CASNFGRNTIYF.

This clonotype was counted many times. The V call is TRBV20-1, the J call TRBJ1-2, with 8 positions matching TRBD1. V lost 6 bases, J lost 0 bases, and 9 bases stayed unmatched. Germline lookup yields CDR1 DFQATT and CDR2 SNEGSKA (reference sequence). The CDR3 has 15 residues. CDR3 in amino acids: CSALSQGGANYGYTF. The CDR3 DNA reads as TGCAGTGCCCTTTCACAGGGGGGAGCTAACTATGGCTACACCTTC.

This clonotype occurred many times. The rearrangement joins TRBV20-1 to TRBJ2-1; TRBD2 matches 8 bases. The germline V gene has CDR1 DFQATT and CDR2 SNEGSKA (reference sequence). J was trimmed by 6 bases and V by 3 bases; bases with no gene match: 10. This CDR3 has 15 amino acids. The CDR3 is CSARDSGKVGNEQFF. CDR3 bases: TGCAGTGCTAGGGATAGCGGGAAGGTAGGCAATGAGCAGTTCTTC.

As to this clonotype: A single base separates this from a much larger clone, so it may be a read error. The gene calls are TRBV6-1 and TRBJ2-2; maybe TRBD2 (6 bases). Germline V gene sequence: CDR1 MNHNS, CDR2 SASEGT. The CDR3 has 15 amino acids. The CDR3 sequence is CASSARDFTTGELLF. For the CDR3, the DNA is TGTGCCAGCAGCGCTCGGGACTTTACAACCGGGGAGCTGCTTTTT.

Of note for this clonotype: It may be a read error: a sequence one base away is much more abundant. Written as DNA, the CDR3 is TGTGCCAGCACCCCTCGGACTAGCGGGAGGGCCATAGAAGAGACCCAGTACTTC. As protein: CASTPRTSGRAIEETQYF. This chain connects TRBV6-8 to TRBJ2-5; 15 bases align to TRBD2. The CDR3 has 18 residues. Germline-derived CDR1 and CDR2 are MNHGY and SAAAGT. V was pared by 7 bases and J by 3 bases, with 12 bases of the junction left unmatched.

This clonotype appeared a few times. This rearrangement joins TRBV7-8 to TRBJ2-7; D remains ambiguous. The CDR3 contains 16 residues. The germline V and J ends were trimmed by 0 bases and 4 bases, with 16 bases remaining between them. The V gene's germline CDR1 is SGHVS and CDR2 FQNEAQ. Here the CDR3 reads CASSLARGSRLYEQYF. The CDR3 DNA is TGTGCCAGCAGCTTAGCGCGTGGATCTCGTCTTTACGAGCAGTACTTC. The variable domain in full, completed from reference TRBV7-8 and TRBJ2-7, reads GAGVSQSPRYKVAKRGQDVALRCDPISGHVSLFWYQQALGQGPEFLTYFQNEAQLDKSGLPSDRFFAERPEGSVSTLKIQRTQQEDSAVYLCASSLARGSRLYEQYFGPGTRLTVT.